This T cell receptor (beta chain) stems from a study of blood T cells in healthy people across ages. This clonotype showed up just a few times. Through a sample-barcoded 5' primer and a J-beta primer mix, a second PCR was run for about 6 to 11 cycles. TCRdb re-called the 5' RACE reads through MiXCR, storing one row per CDR3 protein. The sample shows 1 million or so distinct CDR3 sequences, approximately 25% of them seen only once. These same records also appear under a second study, on T cells of mothers and their children.

The specimen sequenced was blood. The clonotype was recovered from a girl aged 2 to 10 in good health.

The CDR3 region has the DNA TGTGCCAGCAGCCCATCAATGACTTTCTTT. Protein: CASSPSMTFF. The V gene is TRBV11-2, the J gene TRBJ1-1; D gene ambiguous. CDR1 and CDR2 from the germline V gene are SGHAT and FQNNGV. This CDR3 spans 10 amino acids. Trimming stripped 5 bases from V and 12 bases from J, with 10 bases between.